This record concerns one T cell receptor beta chain sequence. Its antigen remains unidentified. No quality values exist for individual bases; no much larger clone is one base distant. The treatment or condition label, as the study defines it: approximately 9-day PBMC culture with coronavirus spike peptide pools or control peptides (ViraFEST assay). The ViraFEST assay was used in the study, in which antigen-specific T cells were expanded with peptide pools and expanded clonotypes were subsequently identified by TCR sequencing. Negative nucleocapsid antibody tests before and after vaccination confirmed that the healthy vaccine recipients had no prior SARS-CoV-2 infection. Over 1.5 million PBMCs per well were cultured in IMDM with approximately 5.5% human AB serum and about 9.2 IU/ml IL-2, plus 10 ug/ml peptide pools. Half of the culture medium was replaced with fresh IL-2-containing medium on days 3 and 7. CD4+ T cells were isolated after about 10 days of culture through negative selection using the EasySep CD4+ T cell isolation kit. Ficoll-Paque Plus gradient centrifugation was used to isolate PBMCs from whole blood, and the isolated PBMCs were then either used fresh or cryopreserved at -140C. Culture conditions were generally each tested in triplicate wells.

The sample originates from a study of vaccination and CD4 T cells after COVID-19 (dated by TCRdb to between 2021 and 2022). In terms of the full investigation: The convalescent cohort included six males and four females, with two Hispanic individuals, seven Caucasians, two Asians and one multiracial person. Two doses of either the Pfizer-BioNTech BNT162b2 vaccine (n=8) or the Moderna mRNA-1273 vaccine (n=2) were administered to participants. Post-COVID blood samples from convalescent patients were collected a median of around 100 days after diagnosis, with a range of roughly 30 to 161 days. Post-vaccine blood samples were taken a median of roughly 75 days after the second vaccine dose, with a range of roughly 14 to 241 days. Culture stimuli were overlapping spike peptide pools from SARS-CoV-2 and from the common cold coronaviruses HCoV-NL63, HCoV-OC43 and HCoV-229E. Control cultures used a CEFX viral epitope pool as positive control, an HIV-1 Nef peptide pool as negative control, or no peptide. In around nine COVID-19 convalescent patients and a handful of infection-naive healthy vaccine recipients, the spike-specific CD4+ TCR repertoire before mRNA vaccination was compared with the repertoire after mRNA vaccination. The research as a whole found: Of the vaccine-specific clones found in convalescent patients, nearly all (304 of 307) were mono-reactive for SARS-CoV-2 spike instead of being cross-reactive with common cold coronaviruses. The median count of SARS-CoV-2-reactive clonotypes went up from 20 to 25 after infection to about 41 after vaccination, although the change was not significant. The number of convalescent patients in the study was relatively small, and the study did not examine early timepoints following natural infection. Among convalescent patients, a median about 86% of the SARS-CoV-2-reactive clones seen after vaccination appeared only after vaccination, which suggests priming specific to the vaccine.

The library was prepared using PCR. DNA from cultured CD4+ T cells was subjected to TCR sequencing with the Oncomine TCR Beta short-read assay at the Johns Hopkins FTIC core. The QIAamp micro DNA kit was used to extract genomic DNA from the cultured CD4+ T cells. Oncomine TCR Beta libraries from cultured CD4+ T cells were pooled using unique dual indexes and sequenced on an Illumina iSeq 100. In the paper's pipeline: Non-productive sequences were removed, and CDR3s not starting with C, not ending with F or W, or shorter than 7 amino acids were discarded. Antigen-specific clonotypes were identified using the MANAFEST web application through comparison of peptide-stimulated wells with reference and other culture wells. To be called positive, a clone needed an FDR below 0.05, an odds ratio above 5, and a productive frequency above 0.1% in at least two of three replicate wells. Clonotypes that were significantly expanded in both SARS-CoV-2 spike wells and at least one common cold coronavirus spike condition were defined as cross-reactive. Similarity between CDR3 sequences was evaluated in R version 3.6.1 using Levenshtein distances (stringdist) and unrooted phylogenetic trees (ape). In TCRdb, the public reads were trimmed at Q25 with fastp and aligned with MiXCR, with productive beta chains retained. Rows with a matching CDR3 protein are joined into one entry that keeps the most common DNA and genes. It is TCRdb's table, rather than the study itself, that gives the V and J calls and clone size. The sample table contains 20,000 to 25,000 distinct CDR3 sequences; only one count was recorded for around 45% of them. About 20% of the sample rests with the top ten.

Taken from cysteine to phenylalanine, the CDR3 has 13 residues. The entry retains the CDR3 DNA only, 39 bases that are in frame from base 1. V is shortened by 4 bases, J by 0 bases, and the region joining them spans 7 bases. Taken from the germline V gene (reference sequence), the CDR1 and CDR2 loops are WNHNN and SYGVQD. This TCR came from a human donor who received a COVID-19 vaccine. The chain couples TRBV10-1 to TRBJ2-7; TRBD2 is possibly the D segment (5 matching bases). The material sequenced was CD4+ T cells from blood, cultured in vitro, taken before SARS-CoV-2 vaccination. The CDR3 is CASSAGSSYEQYF. The DNA sequence reads TGCGCCAGCAGTGCGGGAAGCTCCTACGAGCAGTACTTC.